Following are 27 T cell receptor beta chains from one sample sequenced in a study of beta chain features in type 1 diabetes. Reverse transcribing all isolated RNA meant expressed TCRB transcripts were sequenced. Clones were read by immunoSEQ multiplex PCR, and TCRdb kept only the in-frame ones, dropping some. The sample has hundreds of thousands of clones; 10% to 15% are singletons. Sequenced: naive CD4+ T cells from blood. The receptors originated from a man aged 18 to 29 in good health.

This chain connects TRBV7-8 to TRBJ1-3; possibly TRBD1 for D (5 bases). Trimming pared 0 bases from V and 3 bases from J, leaving 6 bases between. CDR1 and CDR2 from the germline V gene are SGHVS and FQNEAQ. This CDR3 contains 14 residues. The CDR3 DNA reads as TGTGCCAGCAGCTTAGCAGGGGTTGGAAACACCATATATTTT. Translation: CASSLAGVGNTIYF. Complete variable domain (other parts from reference TRBV7-8 and TRBJ1-3): GAGVSQSPRYKVAKRGQDVALRCDPISGHVSLFWYQQALGQGPEFLTYFQNEAQLDKSGLPSDRFFAERPEGSVSTLKIQRTQQEDSAVYLCASSLAGVGNTIYFGEGSWLTVV.

This sequence joins TRBV5-1 and TRBJ2-2; TRBD2 matches at 8 bases. Looked up from germline, CDR1 is SGHRS and CDR2 is YFSETQ. CDR3 length: 16 residues. V gave up 0 bases and J gave up 5 bases; unmatched junction bases: 6. CDR3 region: CASSLAEGTRTGELFF. As DNA, the CDR3 is TGCGCCAGCAGCTTGGCCGAGGGGACTAGAACCGGGGAGCTGTTTTTT.

This clone has a handful of counts. The gene calls are TRBV28 and TRBJ2-7; weak D call: TRBD2 (6 bases). Deletions cut 1 base from V and 5 bases from J, with 9 bases between. The germline V gene encodes CDR1 MDHEN and CDR2 SYDVKM. The CDR3 contains 13 residues. The CDR3 here is CASSLSGGDEQYF. In DNA form, the CDR3 reads TGTGCCAGCAGTTTATCGGGCGGGGACGAGCAGTACTTC.

This rearrangement joins TRBV27 to TRBJ2-1; TRBD1 aligns across 7 bases. The germline V gene encodes CDR1 MNHEY and CDR2 SMNVEV (reference sequence). The V gene end was trimmed by 6 bases and the J gene end by 7 bases; junction bases not matched to a gene: 12. The CDR3 runs 15 residues. The CDR3 protein is CASREMDRLLNEQFF. The CDR3 nucleotides are TGTGCCAGCAGGGAGATGGACAGGTTGCTAAATGAGCAGTTCTTC.

The J gene is TRBJ2-3, the V gene TRBV5-1; TRBD1 agrees at 7 bases. Looked up from germline, CDR1 is SGHRS and CDR2 is YFSETQ. After removal of 4 bases from V and 2 bases from J, the junction contained 7 bases not matched to a gene. The CDR3 contains 15 residues. The CDR3 sequence: CASSMGQWDTDTQYF. DNA of the CDR3: TGCGCCAGCAGCATGGGACAGTGGGACACAGATACGCAGTATTTT.

This clone was observed a few times. The V and J genes are TRBV9 and TRBJ2-1; 8 bases align to TRBD2. V was pared by 0 bases and J by 5 bases, with 10 bases of the junction left unmatched. This CDR3 region has 17 residues. The germline CDR1 and CDR2 sequences are SGDLS and YYNGEE. The CDR3 reads CASSVALMSGGDNEQFF. The CDR3 DNA sequence: TGTGCCAGCAGCGTAGCATTGATGAGCGGGGGAGACAATGAGCAGTTCTTC.

Only a few counts were recorded for this clone. The chain is built from TRBV7-9 and TRBJ1-1, with D unclear. Germline loops: CDR1 SEHNR, CDR2 FQNEAQ (reference sequence). CDR3 size: 13 residues. The V and J ends lost 5 bases and 5 bases respectively, with 12 bases between them. CDR3 loop: CASSPSARTEAFF. As DNA, the CDR3 is TGTGCCAGCAGCCCCTCGGCTAGGACTGAAGCTTTCTTT. Full variable domain (missing parts from reference TRBV7-9 and TRBJ1-1): DTGVSQNPRHKITKRGQNVTFRCDPISEHNRLYWYRQTLGQGPEFLTYFQNEAQLEKSRLLSDRFSAERPKGSFSTLEIQRTEQGDSAMYLCASSPSARTEAFFGQGTRLTVV.

The sample holds a few counts of this clone. V and J are TRBV7-2 and TRBJ1-3; D remains ambiguous. The V end was cut by 1 base, the J end by 8 bases, with 12 bases between. The germline CDR1 and CDR2 sequences are SGHTA and FQGNSA. This CDR3 has 14 residues. The CDR3 DNA is TGTGCCAGCAGCTTAGAATGGCACGCTGACACCATATATTTT. Translating gives CASSLEWHADTIYF.

The rearrangement joins TRBV7-9 to TRBJ1-1; no firm D call. This CDR3 is built from 13 residues. Trimming stripped 5 bases from V and 4 bases from J, with 11 bases between. Germline-derived CDR1 and CDR2 are SEHNR and FQNEAQ (reference sequence). The CDR3 DNA reads TGTGCCAGCAGCACCTCTCCAGGCACTGAAGCTTTCTTT. Amino acids: CASSTSPGTEAFF.

The J gene is TRBJ2-5, the V gene TRBV6-5, with no clear D. Deletions cut 0 bases from V and 5 bases from J, with 13 bases between. This CDR3 is built from 15 residues. Germline V gene lookup returns CDR1 MNHEY and CDR2 SVGAGI. CDR3 DNA sequence: TGTGCCAGCAGTTACTCGTTCCAGGTTGGGGAGACCCAGTACTTC. It translates to CASSYSFQVGETQYF.

This clone was counted only a few times. The chain links TRBV5-4 to TRBJ2-6; TRBD2 agrees at 9 bases. The CDR3 is 18 residues long. Trimming at V came to 2 bases and at J to 1 base, leaving 7 bases not matched to a gene. The V gene's germline CDR1 is SGHNT and CDR2 YYREEE (reference sequence). CDR3 DNA: TGTGCCAGCAGCTTTGGGGCGGGAGGGCCTTCTGGGGCCAACGTCCTGACTTTC. Its protein is CASSFGAGGPSGANVLTF.

This clone was observed a few times. V and J are TRBV28 and TRBJ2-7; D perhaps matches TRBD2 (6 bases). Deletions cut 6 bases from V and 5 bases from J, with 20 bases between. The CDR3 consists of 15 residues. Germline CDR1 reads MDHEN; CDR2 reads SYDVKM. The CDR3 nucleotides read TGTGCCAGCAGACAAACTGGGACTCCTGGCCACGAGCAGTACTTC. It encodes CASRQTGTPGHEQYF.

The chain links TRBV28 to TRBJ1-4, with 9 bases that match TRBD1. This CDR3 has 15 residues. The germline gives CDR1 MDHEN, CDR2 SYDVKM. With V trimmed by 6 bases and J by 8 bases, 10 bases remained unmatched. The chain's CDR3 is CASRGFGTGREKLFF. As DNA, the CDR3 is TGTGCCAGCAGGGGGTTCGGGACAGGGAGGGAAAAACTGTTTTTT.

In this sample, this clone turned up a few times. The V and J genes are TRBV5-1 and TRBJ2-5; D is uncertain. This CDR3 has 13 residues. V lost 4 bases and J 4 bases, leaving 11 bases between the germline ends. CDR1 and CDR2 from the germline V gene are SGHRS and YFSETQ. CDR3 nucleotides: TGCGCCAGCAGCCTACAAGACACAGAGACCCAGTACTTC. Amino acids: CASSLQDTETQYF.

The V call is TRBV29-1, the J call TRBJ1-3; 7 bases map to TRBD1. Germline values: CDR1 SQVTM, CDR2 ANQGSEA. This CDR3 contains 15 residues. Trimming removed 6 bases from V and 0 bases from J; junction bases left unmatched: 8. Here the CDR3 reads CSVQGGTSSGNTIYF. In DNA form, the CDR3 reads TGCAGCGTCCAGGGGGGAACTAGCTCTGGAAACACCATATATTTT.

This chain's CDR3 is CAISEGGHEQFF. DNA of the CDR3: TGTGCCATCAGTGAGGGAGGGCATGAGCAGTTCTTC. J is TRBJ2-1 and V is TRBV10-3, with D tentatively TRBD2 (6 bases). CDR1 is ENHRY and CDR2 is SYGVKD in the germline V gene. The V gene lost 2 bases and the J gene lost 8 bases, with 7 bases spanning the gap. The CDR3 is 12 residues long.

This clone was seen a handful of times. The V call is TRBV6-5, the J call TRBJ2-7; 9 nucleotides agree with TRBD1. Germline CDR1 MNHEY, CDR2 SVGAGI. This CDR3 has 14 amino acids. The junction had 8 bases not matched to a gene; V was cut back by 6 bases and J by 5 bases. The CDR3 loop reads CASSRDRVEHEQYF. The CDR3 DNA sequence: TGTGCCAGCAGCAGGGACAGGGTCGAGCACGAGCAGTACTTC.

V is TRBV7-9 and J is TRBJ2-3, with TRBD2 matching over 8 bases. The CDR3 is 16 residues long. CDR1 is SEHNR and CDR2 is FQNEAQ in the germline V gene (reference sequence). Trimming cost V 4 bases and J 2 bases; bases outside gene matches: 8. CDR3 amino acids: CASSSVAGHITDTQYF. In DNA, the CDR3 is TGTGCCAGCAGCTCTGTAGCGGGACATATCACAGATACGCAGTATTTT.

This clone was seen only once. V is TRBV11-1 and J is TRBJ1-4; 7 bases agree with TRBD1. The V and J ends lost 6 bases and 0 bases, in that order; junction bases with no gene match: 4. Germline V gene sequence: CDR1 SGHAT, CDR2 FQDESV (reference sequence). This CDR3 has 15 amino acids. In DNA form, the CDR3 reads TGTGCCAGCAGATCAACAGGGGCAACTAATGAAAAACTGTTTTTT. This encodes CASRSTGATNEKLFF.

This clone has more than one count but fewer than ten. The rearrangement uses TRBV28 and TRBJ2-7; TRBD1 matches at 8 bases. Trimming cost V 5 bases and J 1 base; bases outside gene matches: 7. The CDR3 is 15 residues long. In germline, CDR1 is MDHEN, CDR2 SYDVKM. The CDR3 region has the DNA TGTGCCAGCAGTCCCGGGACAGGAGATTCCTACGAGCAGTACTTC. It encodes CASSPGTGDSYEQYF.

This clone turned up a few times. The V and J genes are TRBV27 and TRBJ2-7, with 7 bases fitting TRBD1. V shed 4 bases, J shed 3 bases, and the junction held 18 bases outside the gene matches. Germline CDR1 MNHEY, CDR2 SMNVEV (reference sequence). CDR3 length: 18 amino acids. The CDR3 nucleotides are TGTGCCAGCAGTTACCGTCCCCCCTTAGACAGGGTCATCTACGAGCAGTACTTC. Translated, it gives CASSYRPPLDRVIYEQYF.

This clone has a handful of counts. This chain's CDR3 is CSAGDSTYGYTF. As DNA, the CDR3 is TGTTCAGCCGGGGACAGTACATATGGCTACACCTTC. The chain uses TRBV30 and TRBJ1-2; 7 bases fit TRBD1. The length of the CDR3 is 12 residues. Germline CDR1 GTSNPN, CDR2 SVGIG (reference sequence). The complete variable domain, with remaining parts taken from reference TRBV30 and TRBJ1-2, reads SQTIHQWPATLVQPVGSPLSLECTVEGTSNPNLYWYRQAAGRGLQLLFYSVGIGQISSEVPQNLSASRPQDRQFILSSKKLLLSDSGFYLCSAGDSTYGYTFGSGTRLTVV.

The V and J genes are TRBV15 and TRBJ2-2; no reliable D call. Per germline, CDR1 LNHNV and CDR2 YYDKDF (reference sequence). The V gene lost 9 bases and the J gene lost 5 bases, with 7 bases spanning the gap. The CDR3 is 11 residues long. Here the CDR3 reads CATRGTGELFF. CDR3 coding DNA: TGTGCCACACGCGGTACCGGGGAGCTGTTTTTT.

The chain links TRBV4-3 to TRBJ1-5, with D possibly being TRBD1 (5 bases). V lost 0 bases, J lost 7 bases, and 13 bases lay in between. CDR3 length equals 15 residues. The V gene's germline CDR1 is LGHNA and CDR2 YSLEER. The CDR3 is CASSQDQRGGQPQHF. CDR3 in DNA: TGCGCCAGCAGCCAAGATCAAAGGGGAGGGCAGCCCCAGCATTTT.

The rearrangement links TRBV6-5 to TRBJ2-1, with D perhaps TRBD1 (6 bases). V was shortened by 2 bases and J by 3 bases, with 14 bases between the two germline ends. The CDR3 is 16 residues long. Germline CDR1 MNHEY, CDR2 SVGAGI. CDR3 region: CASSYPRDRLYNEQFF. CDR3 bases: TGTGCCAGCAGTTACCCGAGAGACAGGCTCTACAATGAGCAGTTCTTC.

This clone was counted only a few times. This CDR3 reads CASSTDWGDQETQYF. The CDR3 DNA is TGTGCCAGCAGTACCGATTGGGGCGACCAAGAGACCCAGTACTTC. The rearrangement links TRBV28 to TRBJ2-5; D possibly corresponds to TRBD1 (5 bases). From germline, CDR1 is MDHEN and CDR2 SYDVKM. The CDR3 loop spans 15 amino acids. V lost 5 bases and J lost 0, with 13 bases in between.

The chain is built from TRBV2 and TRBJ2-2, with a tentative D call TRBD2 (5 bases). CDR1 SNHLY and CDR2 FYNNEI come from the germline V gene. The CDR3 is 14 amino acids. V lost 7 bases to trimming and J lost 4 bases, with 13 bases between them. CDR3 sequence (DNA): TGTGCCAGCACTGTTGAAGAGGGCACCGGGGAGCTGTTTTTT. It encodes CASTVEEGTGELFF.